This passage covers 14 T cell receptor beta chains from one sample sequenced in a study of chemoradiotherapy in HPV16-positive cancers. Repertoires were generated with immunoSEQ multiplex PCR, while TCRdb's copy carries only in-frame clones and drops some. In the table there are roughly 12,000 clones, more than 50% of which are singletons. Sampling was performed from a patient who underwent chemoradiotherapy. The source is a human donor with HPV-associated anogenital cancer.

This chain connects TRBV27 to TRBJ1-5; TRBD1 agrees at 7 bases. Germline loops: CDR1 MNHEY, CDR2 SMNVEV (reference sequence). The CDR3 covers 17 residues. Trimming took 5 bases from V and 2 from J; bases not matched to a gene: 12. CDR3 nucleotides: TGTGCCAGCAGTCTCCAGGGCAGGGGGGACGGCAATCAGCCCCAGCATTTT. Encoded protein: CASSLQGRGDGNQPQHF.

Only a few counts were recorded for this clone. The chain has TRBV7-6 and TRBJ2-2; no reliable D call. The V and J ends lost 0 bases and 7 bases respectively, with 6 bases between them. CDR1 SGHVS and CDR2 FNYEAQ come from the germline V gene. The CDR3 is made up of 13 amino acids. The CDR3 DNA follows: TGTGCCAGCAGCTTAGCGGGCCACGGGGAGCTGTTTTTT. The encoded protein is CASSLAGHGELFF.

J is TRBJ1-2 and V is TRBV28, with D possibly being TRBD1 (5 bases). Germline V gives CDR1 MDHEN, CDR2 SYDVKM. V was pared by 7 bases and J by 10 bases, with 22 bases between. The CDR3 sequence is 14 residues long. The DNA for the CDR3 is TGTGCCAGCACCTCAGGGACGGGGACTTTCTACTACACCTTC. It encodes CASTSGTGTFYYTF.

The chain recombines TRBV29-1 with TRBJ2-7; D is unresolved. The V gene lost 5 bases and the J gene lost 6 bases, with 17 bases spanning the gap. The CDR3 loop spans 13 amino acids. CDR1 is SQVTM, CDR2 ANQGSEA, per germline. The CDR3: CSVSDVGSGEQYF. For the CDR3, the DNA is TGCAGCGTTTCCGATGTCGGGTCTGGCGAGCAGTACTTC.

The chain employs TRBV5-6 and TRBJ2-1; the D call may be TRBD1 or TRBD2 (7 bases each). Germline CDR1 reads SGHDT; CDR2 reads YYEEEE. The germline V and J ends were trimmed by 4 bases and 8 bases, with 16 bases remaining between them. The CDR3 has 14 amino acids. The CDR3 DNA follows: TGTGCCAGCAGCGGACCAGGGGGGGAATATGAGCAGTTCTTC. Translating gives CASSGPGGEYEQFF.

The genes are TRBV4-2 and TRBJ1-6, with a weak D call TRBD1 (5 bases). CDR1 LGHNA and CDR2 YNFKEQ come from the germline V gene. The V gene lost 1 base and the J gene lost 4 bases, with 11 bases spanning the gap. The CDR3 totals 16 residues. The DNA for the CDR3 is TGTGCCAGCAGCCAAGGAGGAGGGGCTTATAATTCACCCCTCCACTTT. This encodes CASSQGGGAYNSPLHF.

The DNA of the CDR3 is TGCAGTGCCATAAAAAGCAGCGAGCAGTACTTC. Encoded protein: CSAIKSSEQYF. The rearrangement links TRBV20-1 to TRBJ2-7; D gene ambiguous. Germline CDR1 reads DFQATT; CDR2 reads SNEGSKA (reference sequence). V shed 6 bases and J shed 6 bases, with 12 bases lying between them. The CDR3 consists of 11 residues.

The chain uses TRBV21-1 and TRBJ2-2; TRBD1 was called by the table and not checked on the DNA. TRBV21-1 is classified as a pseudogene. This CDR3 contains 17 residues. CDR3 loop: CASSSIPGQGITGELFF. The CDR3 DNA follows: TGTGCCAGCAGCTCCATTCCGGGACAGGGGATAACCGGGGAGCTGTTTTTT.

This clone has only a few counts. This chain joins TRBV9 and TRBJ1-1, with D unclear. Looked up from germline, CDR1 is SGDLS and CDR2 is YYNGEE. V was trimmed by 0 bases and J by 4 bases, leaving 13 bases between them. This CDR3 region has 15 residues. The CDR3 loop is CASSVGPGKTTEAFF. The CDR3 DNA reads as TGTGCCAGCAGCGTAGGACCGGGGAAAACCACTGAAGCTTTCTTT.

This clone was seen only a few times. This rearrangement joins TRBV5-1 to TRBJ1-2; D perhaps matches TRBD1 (6 bases). V was trimmed by 0 bases and J by 7 bases, leaving 19 bases between them. This CDR3 spans 16 amino acids. The germline V gene has CDR1 SGHRS and CDR2 YFSETQ. DNA for the CDR3: TGCGCCAGCAGCTTGGCGGGGCAGGGGTTGAGCGGTGGCTACACCTTC. Protein sequence: CASSLAGQGLSGGYTF.

The chain has TRBV29-1 and TRBJ2-1; TRBD2 might be the D (5 bases). The CDR3 totals 15 residues. Trimming left V 6 bases short and J 2 bases short, with 17 bases between. Germline assignment: CDR1 SQVTM and CDR2 ANQGSEA. DNA of the CDR3: TGCAGCGTAAGCGGACGGTTGACGGCCTACAATGAGCAGTTCTTC. It codes for CSVSGRLTAYNEQFF.

This chain connects TRBV19 to TRBJ2-1; 14 bases line up with TRBD2. Unmatched junction bases numbered 7, after V lost 0 bases and J lost 9 bases. There are 17 residues in the CDR3. CDR1 and CDR2 from the germline V gene are LNHDA and SQIVND (reference sequence). The CDR3 coding sequence is TGTGCCAGTAGTATAGACCGACTAGCGGGAGGGCCCGGTGAGCAGTTCTTC. This gives the protein CASSIDRLAGGPGEQFF.

J is TRBJ1-2 and V is TRBV27, with D possibly being TRBD1 (6 bases). Deletions cut 5 bases from V and 8 bases from J, with 9 bases between. CDR3 size: 11 residues. CDR1 is MNHEY and CDR2 is SMNVEV in the germline V gene (reference sequence). The CDR3: CASSGGGGYTF. The CDR3 DNA follows: TGTGCCAGCAGTGGAGGGGGAGGCTACACCTTC.

The chain uses TRBV19 and TRBJ2-3; 9 bases fit TRBD2. Germline V lookup: CDR1 LNHDA, CDR2 SQIVND (reference sequence). This CDR3 is built from 15 residues. The J segment lost 4 bases and the V segment lost 3 bases, leaving 5 bases of the junction unmatched. This CDR3 reads CASSIGTSLADTQYF. The CDR3 coding sequence is TGTGCCAGTAGTATCGGGACTAGCTTGGCAGATACGCAGTATTTT.